This TCR beta chain was sequenced during a study of molecular identifiers for immune sequencing clone quantification. Study-level findings and limits: Clone sizes could be underestimated for highly expanded clones when identical TCR molecules share a barcode. Spiked Jurkat TCR RNA equal to one cell could reportedly be picked out among one million naive cells.

This clonotype was recorded only once. Its target is not known. A read error may account for a junction end that differs from germline. Naive CD8 T cells were sorted as CD8+CD4-CCR7+CD45RA+. Listed TCR primers, together with previously described methods, were used for the bulk TCR libraries. One entry per CDR3 protein, called by TCRdb with MiXCR from the PCR reads. The sample shows approximately 670,000 distinct CDR3 sequences, nearly 20% of them seen only once. CDR3 length: 14 residues. Germline V CDR1 and CDR2: MGHRA, YSYEKL. This TCR came from a human donor in good health. Some libraries in this study had Jurkat cell RNA spiked in. The chain couples TRBV4-1 to TRBJ2-7; D uncertain. Sequenced sample: naive CD8+ T cells from blood, with Jurkat cell RNA spiked in. Subset meaning: FACS-sorted CD8+CD4-CCR7+CD45RA+ naive T cells. CDR3 coding DNA: TGCGCCAGCAGCCAAGGACTGTCCGGCTACGAGCAGCACTTC. Translated, it gives CASSQGLSGYEQHF.